Below, 15 T cell receptor beta chains from the same sample are listed, as sequenced in a study of T cell changes during pregnancy in multiple sclerosis. Profiling relied on immunoSEQ multiplex PCR, and the TCRdb table lists in-frame clones only, not all of them. The sample contains about 21,000 clones, over 75% of which appear only once. The sequences come from CD8+ T cells from peripheral blood mononuclear cells, collected after pregnancy. The source is a female donor in good health, enrolled as a control in a pregnancy study.

The V gene is TRBV7-2, the J gene TRBJ2-2; D remains ambiguous. Trimming took off 5 bases at V and 4 bases at J, with 11 bases between the two ends. CDR1 and CDR2 (germline): SGHTA, FQGNSA. CDR3 length: 14 residues. CDR3 in amino acids: CASSEDTITGELFF. Here the CDR3 DNA reads TGTGCCAGCAGCGAAGACACCATCACCGGGGAGCTGTTTTTT. The full variable domain, completed using reference TRBV7-2 and TRBJ2-2, is GAGVSQSPSNKVTEKGKDVELRCDPISGHTALYWYRQSLGQGLEFLIYFQGNSAPDKSGLPSDRFSAERTGGSVSTLTIQRTQQEDSAVYLCASSEDTITGELFFGEGSRLTVL.

The chain couples TRBV7-3 to TRBJ1-1; a possible D gene is TRBD1 (6 bases). V was cut by 6 bases and J by 1 base, with 9 bases left in between. Germline-derived CDR1 and CDR2 are SGHTA and FQGTGA. The CDR3 totals 13 residues. The CDR3 loop is CASSGGANTEAFF. The CDR3 DNA follows: TGTGCCAGCAGTGGGGGGGCGAACACTGAAGCTTTCTTT.

The genes are TRBV11-3 and TRBJ2-2; tentative D call: TRBD2 (5 bases). Trimming took 2 bases from V and 6 from J, leaving 7 bases between them. The CDR3 length is 13 residues. CDR1 and CDR2 (germline): SGHNT, YENEEA. The CDR3 DNA follows: TGTGCCAGCAGCTTAACGGAGGCCGGGGAGCTGTTTTTT. It is translated as CASSLTEAGELFF.

The CDR3 protein is CASSEDRENSPLHF. CDR3 coding DNA: TGTGCCAGCAGTGAGGACAGGGAGAATTCACCCCTCCACTTT. This chain uses TRBV6-1 with TRBJ1-6, with 8 bases lining up with TRBD1. The CDR3 consists of 14 residues. Germline CDR1 MNHNS, CDR2 SASEGT. J gave up 7 bases and V 3 bases, and 2 bases lay outside the gene matches.

V gene TRBV9 combines with J gene TRBJ2-3; D may be TRBD2 (6 bases). The germline V gene has CDR1 SGDLS and CDR2 YYNGEE. The CDR3 consists of 15 residues. Trimming pared 3 bases from V and 1 base from J, leaving 12 bases between. As DNA, the CDR3 is TGTGCCAGCAGCGCTACTAGCAGGGGCACAGATACGCAGTATTTT. It specifies CASSATSRGTDTQYF.

This clone was detected a few times. V usage is TRBV27 and J usage is TRBJ1-1, with D possibly being TRBD1 (5 bases). The length of the CDR3 is 11 residues. V lost 2 bases, J lost 9 bases, and 7 bases lay in between. The germline gives CDR1 MNHEY, CDR2 SMNVEV (reference sequence). Written as DNA, the CDR3 is TGTGCCAGCAGTTTAGGGGGGAAAGCTTTCTTT. Translating it yields CASSLGGKAFF.

This chain joins TRBV6-5 and TRBJ1-1; a weak D match, TRBD1 (5 bases). There are 15 residues in the CDR3. V was cut by 8 bases and J by 6 bases, with 22 bases left in between. Germline CDR1 reads MNHEY; CDR2 reads SVGAGI. The CDR3 region has the DNA TGTGCCAGCCACCCGGCCCTGCCAGGGATATCTGAAGCTTTCTTT. It yields the protein CASHPALPGISEAFF.

The V gene is TRBV4-3, the J gene TRBJ1-4, with D possibly TRBD1 on 6 matching bases. The CDR3 sequence is 16 residues long. CDR1 and CDR2 (germline): LGHNA, YSLEER. Trimming stripped 3 bases from V and 4 bases from J, with 15 bases between. The CDR3 region is CASSQEGGVDNEKLFF. The DNA for the CDR3 is TGCGCCAGCAGCCAGGAAGGGGGGGTAGATAATGAAAAACTGTTTTTT.

The chain recombines TRBV5-8 with TRBJ1-1, with D hard to call. V shed 0 bases and J shed 6 bases, with 3 bases lying between them. From germline, CDR1 is SGHTS and CDR2 YDEGEE. CDR3 length equals 11 residues. As DNA, the CDR3 is TGTGCCAGCAGCTTGGGCGCTGAAGCTTTCTTT. This translates into CASSLGAEAFF.

This clone appeared a few times. V gene TRBV6-4 combines with J gene TRBJ2-2; 8 bases are a match to TRBD2. The ends lost 3 bases at V and 3 bases at J; junction bases unmatched: 6. Germline V gene sequence: CDR1 MRHNA, CDR2 SNTAGT. This CDR3 contains 16 residues. CDR3: CASSEFGTRDTGELFF. DNA for the CDR3: TGTGCCAGCAGTGAATTCGGGACTAGGGACACCGGGGAGCTGTTTTTT.

The chain uses TRBV30 and TRBJ1-5; TRBD1 agrees at 12 bases. Losses at the gene ends were 0 bases for V and 6 bases for J; bases not matched to a gene: 6. Per germline, CDR1 GTSNPN and CDR2 SVGIG (reference sequence). This CDR3 comprises 16 residues. Here the CDR3 reads CAWSVQGQGAGQPQHF. The CDR3 DNA follows: TGTGCCTGGAGTGTACAGGGACAGGGGGCGGGTCAGCCCCAGCATTTT.

The chain uses TRBV7-8 and TRBJ2-7; 7 nucleotides agree with TRBD1. Germline CDR1 is SGHVS and CDR2 is FQNEAQ. The CDR3 runs 17 residues. The V gene end was trimmed by 4 bases and the J gene end by 0 bases; junction bases not matched to a gene: 12. CDR3 sequence: CASSSRMGSGGSYEQYF. The CDR3 DNA reads TGTGCCAGCAGCTCTAGAATGGGGTCAGGGGGCTCCTACGAGCAGTACTTC.

The chain is built from TRBV5-1 and TRBJ2-1; possibly TRBD1 for D (6 bases). Germline V gene data show CDR1 as SGHRS and CDR2 as YFSETQ. CDR3 length: 13 amino acids. The V end was cut by 7 bases, the J end by 2 bases, with 10 bases between. The chain's CDR3 is CASAAGAYNEQFF. CDR3 bases: TGCGCCAGCGCGGCAGGGGCCTACAATGAGCAGTTCTTC. The whole variable domain, filled in from reference TRBV5-1 and TRBJ2-1, reads KAGVTQTPRYLIKTRGQQVTLSCSPISGHRSVSWYQQTPGQGLQFLFEYFSETQRNKGNFPGRFSGRQFSNSRSEMNVSTLELGDSALYLCASAAGAYNEQFFGPGTRLTVL.

The chain has TRBV6-1 and TRBJ1-4; possible D gene TRBD1, 6 bases. The V gene's germline CDR1 is MNHNS and CDR2 SASEGT. V lost 7 bases and J 0 bases, leaving 9 bases between the germline ends. The length of the CDR3 is 14 residues. The CDR3 sequence is CASITGSTNEKLFF. The CDR3 DNA reads as TGTGCCAGCATTACAGGGTCAACTAATGAAAAACTGTTTTTT.

The chain is built from TRBV6-5 and TRBJ1-6; TRBD1 is a possible D gene (5 bases). Trimming cost V 6 bases and J 2 bases, with 11 bases left between them. The CDR3 totals 15 residues. Per the germline V gene, CDR1 is MNHEY and CDR2 is SVGAGI. CDR3 protein: CASSREAPYNSPLHF. CDR3 DNA: TGTGCCAGCAGCAGGGAGGCCCCCTATAATTCACCCCTCCACTTT.